These T cell receptor beta chains were read from a single sample in a study of T cell responses to AZD1222 COVID-19 vaccine. Data came from immunoSEQ multiplex PCR; TCRdb stores just in-frame clones and leaves some out. The sample shows 110,000 to 150,000 clones, about 93% of them seen only once. This material consisted of peripheral blood, taken on day 0 of AZD1222 vaccination. These receptors all come from an adult in good health. Both conserved end residues are part of each CDR3. The D gene is left open where the match is weak. Size is stated for part of the rows, as once, few or many counts, or as a class when the clone is expanded.

v_call: TRBV30
d_call: TRBD1
clone_size: -
j_call: TRBJ1-2
cdr3_nt: TGTGCCTGGGAGACAGGGGTTGGAGATGGCTACACCTTC
cdr3_aa: CAWETGVGDGYTF

v_call: TRBV24-1
d_call: TRBD1
clone_size: -
j_call: TRBJ2-1
cdr3_nt: TGTGCCACCGGAGATAGGACAGGGGCCCACAATGAGCAGTTCTTC
cdr3_aa: CATGDRTGAHNEQFF

v_call: TRBV2
d_call: -
clone_size: -
j_call: TRBJ1-1
cdr3_nt: TGTGCCAGCACCCCACAGAGGAACACTGAAGCTTTCTTT
cdr3_aa: CASTPQRNTEAFF

v_call: TRBV30
d_call: TRBD1
clone_size: -
j_call: TRBJ1-1
cdr3_nt: TGTGCCCGGACGGACAGGGGGGACACTGAAGCTTTCTTT
cdr3_aa: CARTDRGDTEAFF

v_call: TRBV2
d_call: TRBD1
clone_size: -
j_call: TRBJ2-4
cdr3_nt: TGTGCCACATCCACAGGGGATGGAGCCAAAAACATTCAGTACTTC
cdr3_aa: CATSTGDGAKNIQYF

v_call: TRBV10-3
d_call: -
clone_size: once
j_call: TRBJ2-1
cdr3_nt: TGTGCCATCAAAGGAATTGCCAATGAGCAGTTCTTC
cdr3_aa: CAIKGIANEQFF

v_call: TRBV10-3
d_call: TRBD2
clone_size: -
j_call: TRBJ2-7
cdr3_nt: TGTGCCACGAGAGGGACTAGCGTTGACGAGCAGTACTTC
cdr3_aa: CATRGTSVDEQYF

v_call: TRBV20-1
d_call: -
clone_size: -
j_call: TRBJ2-5
cdr3_nt: TGCAGTGCTAGTCCTAGCCAGGCAGAGACCCAGTACTTC
cdr3_aa: CSASPSQAETQYF

v_call: TRBV7-9
d_call: -
clone_size: -
j_call: TRBJ1-1
cdr3_nt: TGTGCCAGCAGATCTACCGAGTACACTGAAGCTTTCTTT
cdr3_aa: CASRSTEYTEAFF

v_call: TRBV4-1
d_call: -
clone_size: -
j_call: TRBJ2-7
cdr3_nt: TGCGCCAGCAGCCAAAACCTGGACAACTCCTACGAGCAGTACTTC
cdr3_aa: CASSQNLDNSYEQYF

v_call: TRBV27
d_call: -
clone_size: -
j_call: TRBJ1-2
cdr3_nt: TGTGCCAGCAGTTTATCGATACCTAACTATGGCTACACCTTC
cdr3_aa: CASSLSIPNYGYTF

v_call: TRBV9
d_call: TRBD1
clone_size: -
j_call: TRBJ1-6
cdr3_nt: TGTGCCAGCAGCGTAGAGGGCAGGGGGTCTTCACCCCTCCACTTT
cdr3_aa: CASSVEGRGSSPLHF

v_call: TRBV7-2
d_call: TRBD2
clone_size: -
j_call: TRBJ2-1
cdr3_nt: TGTGCCAGCAGCTTAGATGGTAGCGGGAGTCGTGGTGAGCAGTTCTTC
cdr3_aa: CASSLDGSGSRGEQFF

v_call: TRBV6-4
d_call: TRBD2
clone_size: once
j_call: TRBJ2-7
cdr3_nt: TGTGCCAGCAGTGACTCGGGGACTAGCGGGAGCTACGAGCAGTACTTC
cdr3_aa: CASSDSGTSGSYEQYF

v_call: TRBV13
d_call: -
clone_size: -
j_call: TRBJ1-2
cdr3_nt: TGTGCCAGCAGCTTAGGGGCGACAGATAACTATGGCTACACCTTC
cdr3_aa: CASSLGATDNYGYTF

v_call: TRBV5-1
d_call: TRBD1
clone_size: -
j_call: TRBJ1-4
cdr3_nt: TGCGCCAGCAGCTTGGATCGGCAGGGGGATGAAAAACTGTTTTTT
cdr3_aa: CASSLDRQGDEKLFF

v_call: TRBV7-9
d_call: TRBD2
clone_size: -
j_call: TRBJ2-5
cdr3_nt: TGTGCCAGCAGCGCCAAACTAGCGGGAGAGGTGGGGGAGACCCAGTACTTC
cdr3_aa: CASSAKLAGEVGETQYF

v_call: TRBV19
d_call: TRBD1
clone_size: -
j_call: TRBJ1-5
cdr3_nt: TGTGCCAGTAGTATAGGGTTCAGGGGGGGCAAGAGCAATCAGCCCCAGCATTTT
cdr3_aa: CASSIGFRGGKSNQPQHF

v_call: TRBV5-1
d_call: -
clone_size: -
j_call: TRBJ1-4
cdr3_nt: TGCGCCAGCAGGCAGGGAGCCGCAACTAATGAAAAACTGTTTTTT
cdr3_aa: CASRQGAATNEKLFF

v_call: TRBV2
d_call: -
clone_size: -
j_call: TRBJ1-5
cdr3_nt: TGTGCCAGCAACCCTCAGGGGTATCAGCCCCAGCATTTT
cdr3_aa: CASNPQGYQPQHF

v_call: TRBV5-1
d_call: -
clone_size: -
j_call: TRBJ2-5
cdr3_nt: TGCGCCAGCAGCTTGGTTCTGGCTGGGAAGACCCAGTACTTC
cdr3_aa: CASSLVLAGKTQYF

v_call: TRBV19
d_call: TRBD2
clone_size: once
j_call: TRBJ2-7
cdr3_nt: TGTGCCAGTAGTCCCGAGCGGGAGGGTATCTACGAGCAGTACTTC
cdr3_aa: CASSPEREGIYEQYF

v_call: TRBV5-4
d_call: -
clone_size: -
j_call: TRBJ2-2
cdr3_nt: TGTGCCAGCAGCCAGGGAAGGGGTGCCGGGGAGCTGTTTTTT
cdr3_aa: CASSQGRGAGELFF

v_call: TRBV29-1
d_call: -
clone_size: -
j_call: TRBJ2-7
cdr3_nt: TGCAGCGTTGGACAGGGGAGGGACGAGCAGTACTTC
cdr3_aa: CSVGQGRDEQYF

v_call: TRBV7-8
d_call: -
clone_size: -
j_call: TRBJ1-4
cdr3_nt: TGTGCCAGCAGCTTAGCAAGGGATGCCGAAAAACTGTTTTTT
cdr3_aa: CASSLARDAEKLFF

v_call: TRBV6-1
d_call: -
clone_size: -
j_call: TRBJ2-1
cdr3_nt: TGTGCCAGCAGTGACGTAGCCTACAATGAGCAGTTCTTC
cdr3_aa: CASSDVAYNEQFF

v_call: TRBV6-5
d_call: -
clone_size: -
j_call: TRBJ1-2
cdr3_nt: TGTGCCAGCAGATCCGGGACGGCCCCCTATGGCTACACCTTC
cdr3_aa: CASRSGTAPYGYTF

v_call: TRBV27
d_call: TRBD1
clone_size: -
j_call: TRBJ1-2
cdr3_nt: TGTGCCAGCAGTTTCGGGCAGGGGGGAGGCTACACCTTC
cdr3_aa: CASSFGQGGGYTF

v_call: TRBV7-9
d_call: -
clone_size: -
j_call: TRBJ1-5
cdr3_nt: TGTGCCAGCAGCTTAGTTGCCGGGGATAGCAATCAGCCCCAGCATTTT
cdr3_aa: CASSLVAGDSNQPQHF

v_call: TRBV5-1
d_call: -
clone_size: -
j_call: TRBJ2-5
cdr3_nt: TGCGCCAGCAGCTTGGCCTTATCCGTACAGGGATCCGGAGAGACCCAGTACTTC
cdr3_aa: CASSLALSVQGSGETQYF

v_call: TRBV19
d_call: -
clone_size: -
j_call: TRBJ1-5
cdr3_nt: TGTGCCAGTACCAATCGGTGGGGGGGCCAGCCCCAGCATTTT
cdr3_aa: CASTNRWGGQPQHF

v_call: TRBV5-1
d_call: -
clone_size: -
j_call: TRBJ2-2
cdr3_nt: TGCGCCAGCAGCTTGGCCGGGGCACCCAACACCGGGGAGCTGTTTTTT
cdr3_aa: CASSLAGAPNTGELFF

v_call: TRBV7-9
d_call: -
clone_size: -
j_call: TRBJ1-3
cdr3_nt: TGTGCCAGCAGCTTAGGGTTGTTCTCTGGAAACACCATATATTTT
cdr3_aa: CASSLGLFSGNTIYF

v_call: TRBV14
d_call: -
clone_size: many
j_call: TRBJ1-6
cdr3_nt: TGTGCCAGCAGCCTCATTTCTCACTCACCCCTCCACTTT
cdr3_aa: CASSLISHSPLHF

v_call: TRBV7-8
d_call: TRBD1
clone_size: -
j_call: TRBJ1-1
cdr3_nt: TGTGCCAGCAGCTTAGCGGGCAGGGGGCGTGGGAGAACTGAAGCTTTCTTT
cdr3_aa: CASSLAGRGRGRTEAFF

v_call: TRBV9
d_call: TRBD2
clone_size: -
j_call: TRBJ2-1
cdr3_nt: TGTGCCAGCAGCCCCTCTTTTGGACTAGCGGGTTCCTACAATGAGCAGTTCTTC
cdr3_aa: CASSPSFGLAGSYNEQFF

v_call: TRBV28
d_call: -
clone_size: -
j_call: TRBJ1-5
cdr3_nt: TGTGCCAGTGTGCCAGGGGATAGCAATCAGCCCCAGCATTTT
cdr3_aa: CASVPGDSNQPQHF

v_call: TRBV5-1
d_call: -
clone_size: -
j_call: TRBJ1-1
cdr3_nt: TGCGCCAGCAGCTTGGATAGCCTGGGTGCTGAAGCTTTCTTT
cdr3_aa: CASSLDSLGAEAFF

v_call: TRBV5-1
d_call: -
clone_size: -
j_call: TRBJ2-2
cdr3_nt: TGCGCCAGCAGCGCCGGCCTCGCGTCCGGGGAGCTGTTTTTT
cdr3_aa: CASSAGLASGELFF

v_call: TRBV10-1
d_call: TRBD2
clone_size: -
j_call: TRBJ2-3
cdr3_nt: TGCGCCAGCAGTGTCGGCGGGAGTAGGACAGATACGCAGTATTTT
cdr3_aa: CASSVGGSRTDTQYF

v_call: TRBV2
d_call: TRBD2
clone_size: -
j_call: TRBJ2-1
cdr3_nt: TGTGCCAGCAGGGGACTAGCGGGTTACAATGAGCAGTTCTTC
cdr3_aa: CASRGLAGYNEQFF

v_call: TRBV10-2
d_call: -
clone_size: -
j_call: TRBJ1-5
cdr3_nt: TGCGCCAGCACGGACATTATCGATCAGCCCCAGCATTTT
cdr3_aa: CASTDIIDQPQHF

v_call: TRBV9
d_call: -
clone_size: -
j_call: TRBJ2-2
cdr3_nt: TGTGCCAGCAATTCAGTGAACACCGGGGAGCTGTTTTTT
cdr3_aa: CASNSVNTGELFF

v_call: TRBV3-1/TRBV3-2
d_call: TRBD1
clone_size: -
j_call: TRBJ1-2
cdr3_nt: TGTGCCAGCAGCCCTCGGGACAGGGGTGGTGGCTACACCTTC
cdr3_aa: CASSPRDRGGGYTF

v_call: TRBV5-1
d_call: -
clone_size: once
j_call: TRBJ1-4
cdr3_nt: TGCGCCAGCAGCCAGACGGATTTTACTAATGAAAAACTGTTTTTT
cdr3_aa: CASSQTDFTNEKLFF

v_call: TRBV5-1
d_call: -
clone_size: -
j_call: TRBJ2-6
cdr3_nt: TGCGCCAGCAGCTTGGTCCACTCTGGGGCCAACGTCCTGACTTTC
cdr3_aa: CASSLVHSGANVLTF

v_call: TRBV30
d_call: TRBD2
clone_size: -
j_call: TRBJ2-1
cdr3_nt: TGTGCCTGGAGTTGGGGGGGTGGGGCTGAGCAGTTCTTC
cdr3_aa: CAWSWGGGAEQFF

v_call: TRBV19
d_call: -
clone_size: -
j_call: TRBJ2-7
cdr3_nt: TGTGCCAGTAGTAATGTCGGCGGAGCCTACGAGCAGTACTTC
cdr3_aa: CASSNVGGAYEQYF

v_call: TRBV5-1
d_call: -
clone_size: -
j_call: TRBJ1-1
cdr3_nt: TGCGCCAGCAGCTTGAGAACGGGGGGTGGCGCTTTCTTT
cdr3_aa: CASSLRTGGGAFF

v_call: TRBV7-3
d_call: -
clone_size: -
j_call: TRBJ2-7
cdr3_nt: TGTGCCAGCAGCGTCAATGGGGGAGGAACCTACGAGCAGTACTTC
cdr3_aa: CASSVNGGGTYEQYF

v_call: TRBV21-1
d_call: -
clone_size: -
j_call: TRBJ1-2
cdr3_nt: TGTGCCAGCAGCAAAGGTTACGGGAGGCAGGTGCACTATGGCTACACCTTC
cdr3_aa: CASSKGYGRQVHYGYTF

v_call: TRBV28
d_call: -
clone_size: -
j_call: TRBJ1-4
cdr3_nt: TGTGCCAGCAGGGAGGGAGGGACTAATGAAAAACTGTTTTTT
cdr3_aa: CASREGGTNEKLFF

v_call: TRBV18
d_call: -
clone_size: once
j_call: TRBJ1-2
cdr3_nt: TGTGCCAGCTCACCACCGAGAGGGGAGGCTTATGGCTACACCTTC
cdr3_aa: CASSPPRGEAYGYTF

v_call: TRBV2
d_call: -
clone_size: -
j_call: TRBJ1-1
cdr3_nt: TGTGCCAGCAGTACTATTTTGAGAAAGGGGCCTGAAGCTTTCTTT
cdr3_aa: CASSTILRKGPEAFF

v_call: TRBV28
d_call: TRBD1
clone_size: -
j_call: TRBJ1-5
cdr3_nt: TGTGCCAGCAGCCTAAGACAGGGAGTGTATAGCAATCAGCCCCAGCATTTT
cdr3_aa: CASSLRQGVYSNQPQHF